What follows are 8 T cell receptor beta chains derived from one specimen sequenced in a study of T cells in Graves' hyperthyroidism and ophthalmopathy. The CDR3 regions of TCR beta were amplified from RNA transcripts. When the TCR CDR3 underwent first-round RT-PCR, the HTBI primer set was used. A single record per CDR3 protein comes from TCRdb applying MiXCR to the multiplex PCR reads. The sample has fewer than 550,000 distinct CDR3 sequences, approximately 25% seen once; the top ten hold about 11%. Sequencing used blood. The receptors shown here come from a woman aged 25 to 39 with Graves' ophthalmopathy.

This clonotype occurred many times. One end of the junction does not line up with germline, which may come from a read error. V and J are TRBV2 and TRBJ1-2; TRBD1 might be the D (5 bases). Germline V lookup: CDR1 SNHLY, CDR2 FYNNEI. This CDR3 is 16 amino acids long. CDR3 DNA sequence: TGTGCCAGCAGTGCCGCCCCCGCCAGGGCCCCATATGACTACACCTTC. It translates to CASSAAPARAPYDYTF.

The V gene is TRBV2, the J gene TRBJ2-5, with D unresolved. The V end lost 7 bases, the J end lost 2 bases, and 11 bases lay between the germline ends. The CDR3 is made up of 13 amino acids. Per germline, CDR1 SNHLY and CDR2 FYNNEI. As DNA, the CDR3 is TGTGCCAGCACGTGGAATAATCAAGAGACCCAGTACTTC. This codes for CASTWNNQETQYF.

This clonotype showed up many times. The chain is built from TRBV18 and TRBJ1-1, with 8 bases that match TRBD1. CDR1 is KGHSH and CDR2 is LQKENI in the germline V gene. J was trimmed by 4 bases and V by 3 bases; bases with no gene match: 4. This CDR3 spans 14 amino acids. CDR3 nucleotide sequence: TGTGCCAGCTCACCCTCTACAGGGGGCACTGAAGCTTTCTTT. Protein product: CASSPSTGGTEAFF.

V usage is TRBV6-2 or TRBV6-3 and J usage is TRBJ1-5, with 9 bases lining up with TRBD1. The V segment lost 5 bases and the J segment 3 bases; nucleotides outside the gene matches: 5. Germline CDR1 is MNHEY and CDR2 is SVGEGT. The CDR3 totals 15 residues. CDR3: CASSTTGGSNQPQHF. CDR3 sequence (DNA): TGTGCCAGCAGTACAACAGGGGGCTCCAATCAGCCCCAGCATTTT.

There are a few counts of this clonotype. The chain employs TRBV20-1 and TRBJ2-7; 7 bases line up with TRBD2. The CDR3 extends over 13 amino acids. J lost 3 bases, V lost 5 bases, and 7 bases had no gene match. CDR1 is DFQATT, CDR2 SNEGSKA, per germline (reference sequence). The CDR3 here is CSAFRDYGYEQYF. Here the CDR3 DNA reads TGCAGTGCTTTCCGGGACTACGGCTACGAGCAGTACTTC.

This chain uses TRBV20-1 with TRBJ1-5; 7 nucleotides line up with TRBD1. The germline V gene has CDR1 DFQATT and CDR2 SNEGSKA (reference sequence). This CDR3 has 14 amino acids. The V and J ends lost 6 bases and 1 base, in that order; junction bases with no gene match: 6. In DNA form, the CDR3 reads TGCAGTGCGGAGACAGGGTGGAGCAATCAGCCCCAGCATTTT. This codes for CSAETGWSNQPQHF.

This clonotype was recorded at least ten times. This sequence joins TRBV20-1 and TRBJ2-4; D is unresolved. CDR1 is DFQATT and CDR2 is SNEGSKA in the germline V gene (reference sequence). The CDR3 is 12 amino acids. V dropped 5 bases and J dropped 0 bases, with 5 bases sitting between them. CDR3 amino acids: CSAEIAKNIQYF. The CDR3 DNA follows: TGCAGTGCTGAGATAGCCAAAAACATTCAGTACTTC.

The genes are TRBV4-1 and TRBJ2-5; TRBD2 is a possible D gene (5 bases). The CDR3 length is 14 residues. CDR1 and CDR2 from the germline V gene are MGHRA and YSYEKL. V was shortened by 2 bases and J by 3 bases, with 10 bases between the two germline ends. CDR3 protein: CASSQLPGKETQYF. CDR3 DNA: TGCGCCAGCAGCCAACTGCCGGGGAAAGAGACCCAGTACTTC.